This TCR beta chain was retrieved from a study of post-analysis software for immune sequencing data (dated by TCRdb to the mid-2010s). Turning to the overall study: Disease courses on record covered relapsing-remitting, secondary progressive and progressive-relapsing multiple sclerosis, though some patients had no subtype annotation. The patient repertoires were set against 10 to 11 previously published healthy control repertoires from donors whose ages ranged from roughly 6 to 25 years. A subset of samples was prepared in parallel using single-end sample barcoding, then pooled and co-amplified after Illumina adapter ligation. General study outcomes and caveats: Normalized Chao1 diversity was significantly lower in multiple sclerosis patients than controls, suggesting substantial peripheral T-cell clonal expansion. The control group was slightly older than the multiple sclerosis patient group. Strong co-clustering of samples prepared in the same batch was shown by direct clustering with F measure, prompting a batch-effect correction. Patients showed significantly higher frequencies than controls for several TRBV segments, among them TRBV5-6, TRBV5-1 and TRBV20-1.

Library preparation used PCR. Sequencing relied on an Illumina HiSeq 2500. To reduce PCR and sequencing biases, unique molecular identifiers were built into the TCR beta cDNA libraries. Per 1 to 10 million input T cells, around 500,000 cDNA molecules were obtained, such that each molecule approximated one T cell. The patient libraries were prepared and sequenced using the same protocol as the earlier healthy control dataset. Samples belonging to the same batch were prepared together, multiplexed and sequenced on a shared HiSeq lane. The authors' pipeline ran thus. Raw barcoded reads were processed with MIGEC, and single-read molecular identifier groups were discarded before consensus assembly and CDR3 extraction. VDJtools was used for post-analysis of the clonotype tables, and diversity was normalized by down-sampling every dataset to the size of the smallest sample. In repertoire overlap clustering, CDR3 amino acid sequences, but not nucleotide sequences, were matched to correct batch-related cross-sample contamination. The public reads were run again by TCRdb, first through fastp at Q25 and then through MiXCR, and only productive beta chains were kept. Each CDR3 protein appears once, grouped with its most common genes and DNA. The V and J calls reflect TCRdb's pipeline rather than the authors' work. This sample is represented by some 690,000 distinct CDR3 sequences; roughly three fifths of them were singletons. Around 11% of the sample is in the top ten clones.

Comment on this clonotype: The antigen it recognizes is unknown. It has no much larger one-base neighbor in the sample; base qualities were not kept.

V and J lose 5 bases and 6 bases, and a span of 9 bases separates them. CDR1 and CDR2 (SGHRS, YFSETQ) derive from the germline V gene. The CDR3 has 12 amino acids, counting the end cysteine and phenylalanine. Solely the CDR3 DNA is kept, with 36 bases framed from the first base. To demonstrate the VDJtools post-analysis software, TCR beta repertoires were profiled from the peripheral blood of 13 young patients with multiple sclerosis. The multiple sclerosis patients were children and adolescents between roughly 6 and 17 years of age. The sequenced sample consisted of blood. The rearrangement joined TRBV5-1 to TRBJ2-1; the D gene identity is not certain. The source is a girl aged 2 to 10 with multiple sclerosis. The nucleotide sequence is TGCGCCAGCAGACCCGAATTCAATGAGCAGTTCTTC. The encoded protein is CASRPEFNEQFF.